Listed here are 25 T cell receptor beta chains from one sample, sequenced in a study of spatial heterogeneity in lung cancer (dated by TCRdb to about 2019). Points the paper makes about the study in general: A correlation was observed between the number of expanded intratumoral alpha and beta TCRs and the tumor nonsynonymous mutation count.

The meaning of the sample's time point label: sample taken at primary tumor resection. These TCRs are of unknown antigen specificity. The method behind the library was 5' RACE. These reads were obtained on a NextSeq 500. TCRdb trimmed the raw reads at Q25, called clones with MiXCR and kept productive beta chains. Rows matching on CDR3 protein sequence are summarized as one entry with the most common DNA and genes. The sample includes 3,700 or so distinct CDR3 sequences, with about 7.3% observed a single time. The top ten constitute roughly 11% of the sample. Sequencing was performed on lung tumor tissue, taken at surgery. The source of these receptors is a male donor with early-stage non-small cell lung cancer.

In its sample, this clonotype was seen a few times. This may stem from a read error, because a much larger clone lies one nucleotide away. V and J are TRBV29-1 and TRBJ2-7; D ambiguous. This CDR3 is built from 12 residues. Looked up from germline, CDR1 is SQVTM and CDR2 is ANQGSEA. V lost 7 bases and J 3 bases, leaving 13 bases between the germline ends. The CDR3 spells CSASSSVYEQYF. In DNA, the CDR3 is TGCAGCGCCTCGTCGTCGGTCTACGAGCAGTACTTC.

The gene calls are TRBV20-1 and TRBJ2-1, with TRBD2 matching over 8 bases. Germline CDR1 reads DFQATT; CDR2 reads SNEGSKA (reference sequence). The CDR3 loop spans 13 amino acids. The junction had 8 bases not matched to a gene; V was cut back by 5 bases and J by 8 bases. Here the CDR3 DNA reads TGCAGTGCTCTTCGGGGGGGCGAAGATGAGCAGTTCTTC. It translates to CSALRGGEDEQFF.

The chain has TRBV4-3 and TRBJ2-7; TRBD2 matches at 14 bases. This CDR3 contains 14 residues. Trimming at V came to 1 base and at J to 7 bases, leaving 0 bases not matched to a gene. Germline lookup yields CDR1 LGHNA and CDR2 YSLEER. The CDR3 reads CASSQGLAGGEQYF. In DNA form, the CDR3 reads TGCGCCAGCAGCCAAGGACTAGCGGGAGGGGAGCAGTACTTC.

By its share, this clonotype is medium-sized (0.01 to 0.1%). V and J are TRBV3-1 and TRBJ1-3; tentatively, D is TRBD1 (5 bases). The V gene lost 1 base and the J gene lost 2 bases, with 9 bases spanning the gap. Germline V gives CDR1 LGHDT, CDR2 YNNKEL (reference sequence). This CDR3 comprises 15 residues. The CDR3 nucleotides read TGTGCCAGCAGCCAAGTAGCGGGGGCTGGAAACACCATATATTTT. Its protein is CASSQVAGAGNTIYF. Supplemented by reference TRBV3-1 and TRBJ1-3, the full variable domain reads DTAVSQTPKYLVTQMGNDKSIKCEQNLGHDTMYWYKQDSKKFLKIMFSYNNKELIINETVPNRFSPKSPDKAHLNLHINSLELGDSAVYFCASSQVAGAGNTIYFGEGSWLTVV.

This clonotype is labeled medium-sized. V and J are TRBV27 and TRBJ1-5, with 9 nucleotides matching TRBD1. There are 13 residues in the CDR3. The germline CDR1 and CDR2 sequences are MNHEY and SMNVEV (reference sequence). Trimming took 8 bases from V and 6 from J; bases not matched to a gene: 5. CDR3 in DNA: TGTGCCAGCGGCGGGACAGGGACTCAGCCCCAGCATTTT. Its protein product is CASGGTGTQPQHF.

Within the sample, this clonotype is medium-sized. The V gene is TRBV3-1, the J gene TRBJ2-3; D is undetermined. CDR3 length: 16 amino acids. Trimming left V 0 bases short and J 2 bases short, with 12 bases between. Germline CDR1 reads LGHDT; CDR2 reads YNNKEL (reference sequence). This CDR3 is CASSQDTVYATDTQYF. In nucleotides, the CDR3 is TGTGCCAGCAGCCAAGATACTGTCTATGCCACAGATACGCAGTATTTT.

Judged by abundance, this clonotype is medium-sized (0.01 to 0.1%). V usage is TRBV10-3 and J usage is TRBJ2-7, with D maybe TRBD1 (7 bases). The V and J ends lost 8 bases and 3 bases respectively, with 23 bases between them. This CDR3 is 16 amino acids long. The germline V gene has CDR1 ENHRY and CDR2 SYGVKD. CDR3 sequence (DNA): TGTGCCATCGGGGGAAACAGGGGAGGAGTCGACTACGAGCAGTACTTC. Translated: CAIGGNRGGVDYEQYF.

By sample fraction, this clonotype is medium-sized. The chain is built from TRBV27 and TRBJ2-5; 9 bases are a match to TRBD1. V lost 6 bases to trimming and J lost 3 bases; unmatched junction nucleotides: 5. Germline-derived CDR1 and CDR2 are MNHEY and SMNVEV (reference sequence). CDR3 length: 14 amino acids. This CDR3 reads CASSHGQGKETQYF. CDR3 DNA sequence: TGTGCCAGCAGCCACGGACAGGGGAAAGAGACCCAGTACTTC.

This clonotype came up a few times. The CDR3, as DNA: TGCAGTGCTAGTTCTAGCGGCCTAGATACGCAGTATTTT. It specifies CSASSSGLDTQYF. This chain joins TRBV20-1 and TRBJ2-3; 7 bases map to TRBD2. The CDR3 totals 13 residues. Germline lookup yields CDR1 DFQATT and CDR2 SNEGSKA (reference sequence). The ends lost 3 bases at V and 5 bases at J; junction bases unmatched: 5.

This clonotype was seen many times. The chain carries TRBV29-1 and TRBJ2-5, with D hard to call. The CDR3 is 10 amino acids. CDR1 and CDR2 from the germline V gene are SQVTM and ANQGSEA. The ends were cut back, 7 bases at V and 4 bases at J, with 7 bases in the middle. The CDR3 coding sequence is TGCAGCGCTGGGGTAGAGACCCAGTACTTC. Its translation: CSAGVETQYF.

By share of the sample, this clonotype is medium-sized. The chain links TRBV12-2 to TRBJ1-1; the table calls TRBD1, which could not be checked here. TRBV12-2 corresponds to a pseudogene. This CDR3 contains 16 residues. The CDR3: CASRPQLGTENTEAFF. The CDR3 nucleotides are TGTGCAAGTCGCCCACAGCTGGGGACAGAGAACACTGAAGCTTTCTTT.

In its sample, this clonotype ranks as medium-sized. The CDR3 spells CASSPTGPRSPLHF. The CDR3 region has the DNA TGTGCCAGCAGCCCCACAGGGCCCCGTTCACCCCTCCACTTT. The V and J genes are TRBV6-5 and TRBJ1-6; possibly TRBD1 for D (6 bases). In germline, CDR1 is MNHEY, CDR2 SVGAGI. The V end lost 6 bases, the J end lost 9 bases, and 15 bases lay between the germline ends. This CDR3 has 14 amino acids.

This clonotype has at least ten counts. The chain couples TRBV28 to TRBJ1-3; no definite D call. The CDR3 is 15 amino acids. Trimming left V 5 bases short and J 7 bases short, with 18 bases between. Germline CDR1 MDHEN, CDR2 SYDVKM. The CDR3, as DNA: TGTGCCAGCAGTCCTAACCCTACGGGAAGGAACACCATATATTTT. Amino acid sequence: CASSPNPTGRNTIYF. The full variable domain, its missing parts supplied by reference TRBV28 and TRBJ1-3, is DVKVTQSSRYLVKRTGEKVFLECVQDMDHENMFWYRQDPGLGLRLIYFSYDVKMKEKGDIPEGYSVSREKKERFSLILESASTNQTSMYLCASSPNPTGRNTIYFGEGSWLTVV.

This clonotype was observed many times. V gene TRBV28 combines with J gene TRBJ1-1, with a tentative D call TRBD1 (5 bases). The CDR3 length is 11 residues. Deletions cut 6 bases from V and 7 bases from J, with 9 bases between. CDR1 and CDR2 from the germline V gene are MDHEN and SYDVKM. The CDR3 DNA reads TGTGCCAGCAGACGGGACGTTGAAGCTTTCTTT. Amino acids: CASRRDVEAFF.

This clonotype was observed a few times. The V and J genes are TRBV7-2 and TRBJ2-5; TRBD2 aligns across 9 bases. Germline V CDR1 and CDR2: SGHTA, FQGNSA. The CDR3 is 13 residues long. J lost 7 bases, V lost 7 bases, and 7 bases had no gene match. CDR3 sequence reads: CASTQAGGGTQYF. In DNA, the CDR3 is TGTGCCAGCACCCAAGCGGGAGGTGGGACCCAGTACTTC.

Within the sample, this clonotype is medium-sized (0.01 to 0.1%). This chain joins TRBV29-1 and TRBJ2-7; 7 bases match TRBD2. This CDR3 has 13 residues. The V gene end was trimmed by 5 bases and the J gene end by 6 bases; junction bases not matched to a gene: 10. Per the germline V gene, CDR1 is SQVTM and CDR2 is ANQGSEA. Written as DNA, the CDR3 is TGCAGCGTTACTAGGACTAGTTCAGGCGAGCAGTACTTC. The encoded protein is CSVTRTSSGEQYF.

The gene calls are TRBV5-6 and TRBJ1-1, with a possible D match to TRBD1 (6 bases). Germline assignment: CDR1 SGHDT and CDR2 YYEEEE. The CDR3 is 14 amino acids. Trimming shortened V by 4 bases and J by 6 bases, and 16 bases separated the two germline ends. The CDR3 nucleotides read TGTGCCAGCAGCACGACCGAACAGGGATCTGAAGCTTTCTTT. Translation: CASSTTEQGSEAFF. Variable domain in full (rest from reference TRBV5-6 and TRBJ1-1): DAGVTQSPTHLIKTRGQQVTLRCSPKSGHDTVSWYQQALGQGPQFIFQYYEEEERQRGNFPDRFSGHQFPNYSSELNVNALLLGDSALYLCASSTTEQGSEAFFGQGTRLTVV.

In its sample, this clonotype was seen many times. The chain joins TRBV10-3 to TRBJ2-7; 8 positions match TRBD1. The CDR3 is made up of 15 amino acids. Germline lookup yields CDR1 ENHRY and CDR2 SYGVKD. Trimming took 2 bases from V and 5 from J; bases not matched to a gene: 8. DNA of the CDR3: TGTGCCATCAGTGAGCCTACAGGGGGTGTCCACGAGCAGTACTTC. Protein product: CAISEPTGGVHEQYF.

The chain is built from TRBV12-3 or TRBV12-4 and TRBJ1-1; possibly TRBD1 for D (6 bases). The V end was cut by 1 base, the J end by 5 bases, with 8 bases between. This CDR3 comprises 13 residues. The chain's CDR3 is CASSLGGATEAFF. For the CDR3, the DNA is TGTGCCAGCAGTTTAGGGGGGGCTACTGAAGCTTTCTTT.

This clonotype was observed a few times. The chain recombines TRBV19 with TRBJ2-3; TRBD2 might be the D (5 bases). V was shortened by 10 bases and J by 2 bases, with 13 bases between the two germline ends. The CDR3 has 13 residues. Germline CDR1 LNHDA, CDR2 SQIVND (reference sequence). DNA of the CDR3: TGTGCCACCGGCGGGTGGGCCACAGATACGCAGTATTTT. Amino acid sequence: CATGGWATDTQYF.

In its sample, this clonotype is medium-sized. This chain connects TRBV30 to TRBJ1-2; D may be TRBD1 (6 bases). Germline V gene lookup returns CDR1 GTSNPN and CDR2 SVGIG (reference sequence). CDR3 length: 15 residues. Trimming stripped 3 bases from V and 4 bases from J, with 18 bases between. The CDR3 region is CAWRTGRSMIYGYTF. The CDR3 coding sequence is TGTGCCTGGAGGACAGGACGGTCCATGATCTATGGCTACACCTTC. The full variable domain, completed using reference TRBV30 and TRBJ1-2, is SQTIHQWPATLVQPVGSPLSLECTVEGTSNPNLYWYRQAAGRGLQLLFYSVGIGQISSEVPQNLSASRPQDRQFILSSKKLLLSDSGFYLCAWRTGRSMIYGYTFGSGTRLTVV.

This clonotype is large (0.1 to 1%) within its sample. The rearrangement links TRBV12-3 or TRBV12-4 to TRBJ2-3, with TRBD2 matching over 7 bases. Trimming took 5 bases from V and 14 from J; bases not matched to a gene: 13. This CDR3 region has 13 residues. The CDR3 loop reads CASSPREAGERYF. The CDR3 DNA sequence: TGTGCCAGCAGTCCCCGTGAGGCGGGGGAGAGGTATTTT.

In this sample, this clonotype is medium-sized (0.01 to 0.1%). The chain carries TRBV3-1 and TRBJ2-1; D uncertain. CDR1 and CDR2 from the germline V gene are LGHDT and YNNKEL (reference sequence). Trimming stripped 5 bases from V and 6 bases from J, with 14 bases between. This CDR3 is built from 14 residues. The CDR3 reads CASSYDSSGNEQFF. CDR3 nucleotide sequence: TGTGCCAGCAGCTACGACTCTTCGGGCAATGAGCAGTTCTTC.

This clonotype is deemed medium-sized (0.01 to 0.1%). The gene calls are TRBV6-1 and TRBJ2-7; maybe TRBD2 (5 bases). The V end was cut by 6 bases, the J end by 2 bases, with 11 bases between. Germline CDR1 is MNHNS and CDR2 is SASEGT. The CDR3 has 13 amino acids. The CDR3 DNA sequence: TGTGCCAGCAGAGTTTTCGGGGCCTACGAGCAGTACTTC. As protein: CASRVFGAYEQYF.

This clonotype is deemed medium-sized. The V and J genes are TRBV7-3 and TRBJ1-1; D is undetermined. This CDR3 spans 13 amino acids. V was cut by 5 bases and J by 1 base, with 8 bases left in between. Per germline, CDR1 SGHTA and CDR2 FQGTGA. The CDR3 DNA is TGTGCCAGCAGCCCACACGGGAACACTGAAGCTTTCTTT. Translating gives CASSPHGNTEAFF. Based on the CDR3 plus reference TRBV7-3 and TRBJ1-1, the full variable domain is GAGVSQTPSNKVTEKGKYVELRCDPISGHTALYWYRQSLGQGPEFLIYFQGTGAADDSGLPNDRFFAVRPEGSVSTLKIQRTERGDSAVYLCASSPHGNTEAFFGQGTRLTVV.